The rows below give T cell receptor beta chains drawn from one sample of a study of shared clonotypes between healthy human individuals. Profiled with immunoSEQ multiplex PCR; TCRdb holds only in-frame clones, not every one. The top ten hold 0.39% of the sample, which has approximately 2.3 million clones, more than 80% seen once. Input material: naive CD4+ T cells from PBMCs. All receptors derive from a man younger than 35 in good health. Some clones in this sample may be carry-over from other donors' samples. The CDR3 runs from the conserved cysteine through the conserved F or W. D genes are given only for firm matches. The listing skips clone size in some rows; elsewhere it reads once, few, many or a size class.

J gene	clone size	V gene	D gene	CDR3 DNA	CDR3 protein
TRBJ1-6	-	TRBV4-3	TRBD1	TGCGCCAGCAGCCATCTACCAGGGACAGGGGTATCACCCCTCCACTTT	CASSHLPGTGVSPLHF
TRBJ2-7	-	TRBV6-6	TRBD1	TGTGCCAGCAGGAAGACAGGGGGCGGGGACGAGCAGTACTTC	CASRKTGGGDEQYF
TRBJ2-5	once	TRBV6-5	-	TGTGCCAGCACCCCTGTGGCGGGTCTGAGGGAGACCCAGTACTTC	CASTPVAGLRETQYF
TRBJ2-6	-	TRBV5-4	-	TGTGCCAGCAGCTTGGGGGAGAGCTCTGGGGCCAACGTCCTGACTTTC	CASSLGESSGANVLTF
TRBJ2-7	-	TRBV10-3	-	TGTGCCATCAGTGAAGGACCCTTAACCTACGAGCAGTACTTC	CAISEGPLTYEQYF
TRBJ1-5	-	TRBV27	TRBD1	TGTGCCAGCACCTTGACAGGGGGCGGTCAGCCCCAGCATTTT	CASTLTGGGQPQHF
TRBJ1-1	-	TRBV6-5	-	TGTGCCAGCAGGGTCACAGTGAACACTGAAGCTTTCTTT	CASRVTVNTEAFF
TRBJ2-3	-	TRBV19	-	TGTGCCAGTAAGAGCAGAAGCACAGATACGCAGTATTTT	CASKSRSTDTQYF
TRBJ2-7	-	TRBV13	-	TGTGCCAGCAGCTCCAAGAGGGACTCGCCCTACGAGCAGTACTTC	CASSSKRDSPYEQYF
TRBJ2-3	-	TRBV10-3	-	TGTGCCATCAGCGGGATGGCAGATACGCAGTATTTT	CAISGMADTQYF
TRBJ2-4	-	TRBV7-3	-	TGTGCCAGCAGCCTGGGTTACGGCACCAAAAACATTCAGTACTTC	CASSLGYGTKNIQYF
TRBJ2-1	once	TRBV15	-	TGTGCCACCAGCACCCAGCGGGACAATGAGCAGTTCTTC	CATSTQRDNEQFF
TRBJ2-1	once	TRBV7-6	TRBD1	TGTGCCAGCAGCCTCCGAGGTACAGGGGGATACAATGAGCAGTTCTTC	CASSLRGTGGYNEQFF
TRBJ2-2	-	TRBV1	-	TGCACCAGCACCGCCGGGGAGGGGGCTAGCGGGAGGCGGATCACCGGGGAGCTGTTTTTT	CTSTAGEGASGRRITGELFF
TRBJ1-1	few	TRBV7-6	-	TGTGCCAGCAGCTTAGCCGGGGGGAACACTGAAGCTTTCTTT	CASSLAGGNTEAFF
TRBJ2-2	-	TRBV28	-	TGTGCCAGCAGTTTCCAACCCGCGAACACCGGGGAGCTGTTTTTT	CASSFQPANTGELFF
TRBJ2-7	-	TRBV19	-	TGTGCCCGACGCGAGCAGTACTTC	CARREQYF
TRBJ1-4	-	TRBV5-1	TRBD1	TGCGCCAGCAGCTTGGAGGACAGGGCGGGGAAACTGTTTTTT	CASSLEDRAGKLFF
TRBJ2-4	-	TRBV13	TRBD1	TGTGCCAGCAGCCCATTCCGAGACAGGGAAGGGAACATTCAGTACTTC	CASSPFRDREGNIQYF
TRBJ2-2	-	TRBV6-5	-	TGTGCCAGCAGTCACACCGGGGAGCTGTTTTTT	CASSHTGELFF
TRBJ2-3	-	TRBV28	TRBD2	TGTGCCAGCAGTCCAGCGGGAGTAGTAGATACGCAGTATTTT	CASSPAGVVDTQYF
TRBJ1-2	-	TRBV5-1	-	TGCGCCAGCAGCCCTCCGTGGCCGGAGGGAGGCTACACCTTC	CASSPPWPEGGYTF
TRBJ2-2	-	TRBV30	-	TGTGCCTGGAGTGTACGGAGCCTAGCCAACCCCGGGGAGCTGTTTTTT	CAWSVRSLANPGELFF
TRBJ2-1	-	TRBV10-3	TRBD1	TGTGCCATCAGAAACCGCGAGGGACAGGGAGGGAATGAGCAGTTCTTC	CAIRNREGQGGNEQFF
TRBJ1-4	-	TRBV6-5	-	TGTGCCAGCAGTTATCGAGGACCTCCCACTAATGAAAAACTGTTTTTT	CASSYRGPPTNEKLFF
TRBJ2-1	-	TRBV5-6	-	TGTGCCAGCAGCTTGGATGGGGTCCTAGGCAATGAGCAGTTCTTC	CASSLDGVLGNEQFF
TRBJ1-2	-	TRBV6-1	-	TGTGCCAGCAGTGAAGCAGGCAACTATGGCTACACCTTC	CASSEAGNYGYTF
TRBJ2-1	-	TRBV27	TRBD1	TGTGCCAGCAGTTTATTCGCGGGACAGGGCCCCTACAATGAGCAGTTCTTC	CASSLFAGQGPYNEQFF
TRBJ2-7	-	TRBV7-3	TRBD2	TGTGCCAGCAGCGTAGGACTAGCGGGAGTAAACGAGCAGTACTTC	CASSVGLAGVNEQYF
TRBJ1-2	-	TRBV7-2	-	TGTGCCAGCAGCAGACAGAGTAACTATGGCTACACCTTC	CASSRQSNYGYTF
TRBJ2-7	-	TRBV9	-	TGTGCCAGCAGCTCCTCCCAGGGGACCGAGCAGTACTTC	CASSSSQGTEQYF
TRBJ2-7	once	TRBV5-6	-	TGTGCCAGCAGCTTCCGAGCCCCGACGTACTTC	CASSFRAPTYF
TRBJ2-7	-	TRBV15	TRBD2	TGTGCCACCAGCAGAGAACTAGCGGGAGATGGCGAGCAGTACTTC	CATSRELAGDGEQYF
TRBJ1-1	-	TRBV5-1	-	TGCGCCAGCAGCTTGGGGGCCTCCGTGGGCGCTGAAGCTTTCTTT	CASSLGASVGAEAFF
TRBJ2-7	-	TRBV7-2	TRBD1	TGTGCCAGCAGCTTGGACAGGGGCAGCGAGCAGTACTTC	CASSLDRGSEQYF
TRBJ2-3	-	TRBV4-1	-	TGCGCCAGCAGGAAGGAGGGGAGGTCAGATACGCAGTATTTT	CASRKEGRSDTQYF
TRBJ2-6	-	TRBV7-2	-	TGTGCCAGCAGCTTAGTGACCTCTGGGGCCAACGTCCTGACTTTC	CASSLVTSGANVLTF
TRBJ1-2	-	TRBV19	TRBD1	TGTGCCAGTAGTATATACAGGGGAAACTATGGCTACACCTTC	CASSIYRGNYGYTF
TRBJ2-2	-	TRBV27	TRBD1	TGTGCCAGCAGTCGGGACAGGGGATGGGCGAACACCGGGGAGCTGTTTTTT	CASSRDRGWANTGELFF
TRBJ2-1	once	TRBV6-1	TRBD2	TGTGCCAGCAGTGAATTAGCGGGCTCCTACAATGAGCAGTTCTTC	CASSELAGSYNEQFF
TRBJ2-5	-	TRBV9	-	TGTGCCAGCAGCGTAGGCCAGCAGGGGATAGAGACCCAGTACTTC	CASSVGQQGIETQYF
TRBJ2-3	-	TRBV27	TRBD2	TGTGCCACCAAACCCGCGGGAGGAACAGATACGCAGTATTTT	CATKPAGGTDTQYF
TRBJ1-2	-	TRBV28	TRBD1	TGTGCCAGCAGTTTCCCACTCGGACAGGGGGCGCTGGTCTATGGCTACACCTTC	CASSFPLGQGALVYGYTF
TRBJ2-3	-	TRBV19	-	TGTGCCAGTATGGCGGGCGTGTCAGATACGCAGTATTTT	CASMAGVSDTQYF
TRBJ1-1	-	TRBV29-1	-	TGCAGCGTTGTAGGAGGGGCGTGGGTAAACACTGAAGCTTTCTTT	CSVVGGAWVNTEAFF
TRBJ1-5	-	TRBV6-1	-	TGTGCCAGCCGACCGTCAGGGAAGGGGCAGCCCCAGCATTTT	CASRPSGKGQPQHF
TRBJ2-5	-	TRBV5-1	TRBD2	TGCGCCAGCAGCGGGGGGACTAGCGGGAGACCTACTCAAGAGACCCAGTACTTC	CASSGGTSGRPTQETQYF
TRBJ2-6	-	TRBV5-8	-	TGTGCCAGCAGCTTGGCGGTAGGCTCTGGGGCCAACGTCCTGACTTTC	CASSLAVGSGANVLTF
TRBJ2-5	-	TRBV5-1	-	TGCGCCAGCAGCCCACCACTCCGTCAAGAGACCCAGTACTTC	CASSPPLRQETQYF
TRBJ2-4	-	TRBV30	-	TGTGCCTGGAGTGCCGGGACACGCAAAAACATTCAGTACTTC	CAWSAGTRKNIQYF
TRBJ2-5	once	TRBV30	TRBD2	TGTGCCTGGAGTGTAGGGCTAGCGGCGGGAGAGACCCAGTACTTC	CAWSVGLAAGETQYF
TRBJ1-1	-	TRBV10-2	-	TGCGCCAGCCTCGATCGGACTGAAGCTTTCTTT	CASLDRTEAFF
TRBJ2-7	-	TRBV5-1	-	TGCGCCAGCCGACTACAGGGTCAAAACGAGCAGTACTTC	CASRLQGQNEQYF
TRBJ2-1	-	TRBV7-3	-	TGTGCCAGCAGCTTAAGGGCCGGCGCCGATGAGCAGTTCTTC	CASSLRAGADEQFF
TRBJ2-7	-	TRBV30	TRBD2	TGTGCCTGGACCCAAACTAGCGGGGGCTACGAGCAGTACTTC	CAWTQTSGGYEQYF
TRBJ1-5	-	TRBV6-1	-	TGTGCCAGCAGTGAAGCGCGCAGGCCTGGAAGCAATCAGCCCCAGCATTTT	CASSEARRPGSNQPQHF